The 5 T cell receptor beta chains in this list originate from one sample, sequenced in a study of cytomegalovirus exposure and HLA in healthy donors. Researchers ran the PCR with 60 Vbeta and 13 Jbeta primers. Repertoires were generated with immunoSEQ multiplex PCR, while TCRdb's copy carries only in-frame clones and drops some. There are roughly 90,000 clones in the sample; roughly 78% occur only once, and around 4.6% lies in the top ten. The source material was PBMCs. These receptors were taken from a woman in her thirties or forties in good health and CMV-seropositive.

CDR3 in DNA: TGTGCCAGCAGACTTACAGGGGGCCGCACAGATACGCAGTATTTT. Translating it yields CASRLTGGRTDTQYF. This rearrangement joins TRBV5-4 to TRBJ2-3; TRBD1 matches at 9 bases. In germline, CDR1 is SGHNT, CDR2 YYREEE (reference sequence). The CDR3 covers 15 residues. V gave up 5 bases and J gave up 1 base; unmatched junction bases: 5.

This clone has just a few counts. This chain connects TRBV7-9 to TRBJ2-7; D unresolved. The CDR3 sequence is 12 residues long. Germline values: CDR1 SEHNR, CDR2 FQNEAQ (reference sequence). V lost 5 bases to trimming and J lost 2 bases, with 7 bases between them. CDR3 protein: CASSIDTYEQYF. The CDR3 nucleotides are TGTGCCAGCAGCATAGACACCTACGAGCAGTACTTC.

Only one count was recorded for this clone. The J gene is TRBJ1-5, the V gene TRBV19; no firm D call. CDR1 and CDR2 (germline): LNHDA, SQIVND (reference sequence). This CDR3 comprises 16 residues. V lost 3 bases, J lost 5 bases, and 17 bases lay in between. As DNA, the CDR3 is TGTGCCAGTAGTATCTCCCTAGGAGCCAGATATCAGCCCCAGCATTTT. It encodes CASSISLGARYQPQHF. The full variable domain, its missing parts supplied by reference TRBV19 and TRBJ1-5, is DGGITQSPKYLFRKEGQNVTLSCEQNLNHDAMYWYRQDPGQGLRLIYYSQIVNDFQKGDIAEGYSVSREKKESFPLTVTSAQKNPTAFYLCASSISLGARYQPQHFGDGTRLSIL.

The V gene is TRBV7-8, the J gene TRBJ2-1, with D possibly matching TRBD2 (5 bases). Germline CDR1 and CDR2: SGHVS and FQNEAQ. The V end lost 4 bases, the J end lost 6 bases, and 16 bases lay between the germline ends. The CDR3 is 15 residues long. CDR3 protein: CASSYGRTFFNEQFF. The CDR3 nucleotides read TGTGCCAGCAGCTACGGACGGACTTTCTTCAATGAGCAGTTCTTC.

In its sample, this clone was seen once. The chain couples TRBV11-3 to TRBJ2-5; 12 nucleotides line up with TRBD1. V gave up 5 bases and J gave up 5 bases; unmatched junction bases: 6. The CDR3 is 15 amino acids. CDR1 is SGHNT, CDR2 YENEEA, per germline. CDR3 in DNA: TGTGCCAGCAGCCCTGGGACAGGGGGCCTGGAGACCCAGTACTTC. Its protein is CASSPGTGGLETQYF.